The rows below give T cell receptor beta chains drawn from one sample of a study of T cells in localized non-small cell lung cancer. The repertoire was sequenced with immunoSEQ multiplex PCR; TCRdb's copy has only in-frame clones and lacks some. This sample carries some 2,500 clones, over 25% of them seen once, and the ten largest clones take roughly 8%. The source material was lung tumor tissue, sampled before any cancer treatment. The receptors shown here come from a man between 40 and 75 years old with stage II squamous cell lung carcinoma. The CDR3 runs from the conserved cysteine through the conserved F or W. The order of the fields is V gene, CDR3 length, J gene, clone size, D gene, CDR3 protein, CDR3 DNA. A D gene is named only where the DNA matches it firmly. Clone sizes are given selectively: once, few, many, or a class where the clone is expanded.

TRBV30,13,TRBJ2-1,NA,TRBD1,CACWTGGFNEQFF,TGTGCCTGTTGGACAGGGGGTTTCAATGAGCAGTTCTTC
TRBV7-5,15,TRBJ2-2,NA,NA,CASSLLPEGGGELFF,TGTGCCAGCAGCTTGCTCCCAGAGGGGGGCGGGGAGCTGTTTTTT
TRBV11-3,14,TRBJ1-1,few,TRBD1,CASINPGQGTEAFF,TGTGCCAGCATAAACCCGGGACAGGGTACTGAAGCTTTCTTT
TRBV19,13,TRBJ2-5,NA,TRBD1,CATQRQGRETQYF,TGTGCCACTCAAAGACAGGGGAGGGAGACCCAGTACTTC
TRBV10-3,16,TRBJ1-5,few,NA,CASSEVPTGRDQPQHF,TGTGCCAGCAGTGAGGTCCCAACAGGGAGGGATCAGCCCCAGCATTTT
TRBV11-3,15,TRBJ2-2,medium-sized,TRBD1,CASKQGTGTIGELFF,TGTGCCAGCAAGCAGGGGACAGGGACCATCGGGGAGCTGTTTTTT
TRBV6-4,11,TRBJ2-1,NA,NA,CASSAGSEQFF,TGTGCCAGCAGTGCAGGGTCTGAGCAGTTCTTC
TRBV28,13,TRBJ1-2,once,NA,CASSPALNYGYTF,TGTGCCAGCAGTCCCGCGCTTAACTATGGCTACACCTTC
TRBV11-3,15,TRBJ2-6,few,NA,CASSLRSSGANVLTF,TGTGCCAGCAGCTTAAGGAGCTCTGGGGCCAACGTCCTGACTTTC
TRBV11-3,15,TRBJ1-1,NA,NA,CASSLGRNTPTEAFF,TGTGCCAGCAGCTTAGGCCGTAACACCCCCACTGAAGCTTTCTTT
TRBV29-1,14,TRBJ2-2,NA,NA,CSGLGGPNTGELFF,TGCAGCGGACTAGGGGGGCCCAACACCGGGGAGCTGTTTTTT
TRBV30,12,TRBJ2-1,NA,NA,CAWRGGHNEQFF,TGTGCCTGGAGGGGCGGACACAATGAGCAGTTCTTC
TRBV6-8,17,TRBJ2-6,few,TRBD1,CASSDGTGISGANVLTF,TGTGCCAGCAGTGACGGGACAGGCATTTCTGGGGCCAACGTCCTGACTTTC
TRBV6-8,13,TRBJ2-3,few,TRBD1,CASRAGQGYTQYF,TGTGCCAGCAGAGCGGGACAGGGATATACGCAGTATTTT
TRBV18,15,TRBJ1-5,NA,NA,CASSPRPGLNQPQHF,TGTGCCAGCTCACCACGACCAGGGCTCAATCAGCCCCAGCATTTT
TRBV30,14,TRBJ2-6,few,NA,CACSGGSGANVLTF,TGTGCCTGCTCCGGGGGAAGTGGGGCCAACGTCCTGACTTTC